This T cell receptor beta chain comes out of a study of shared clonotypes between healthy human individuals. Study-level results: Sequencing depth was a factor that was expected to affect clonotype sharing among donors.

Trimming cost V 4 bases and J 3 bases; bases outside gene matches: 5. Germline lookup yields CDR1 SGHDT and CDR2 YYEEEE. This CDR3 comprises 15 residues. Several immunoSEQ plates held equal portions of the genomic DNA taken from each subset. Unsorted PBMC samples were amplified in replicate PCRs containing 250 to 350 ng DNA, tens of thousands of T cell genomes. Libraries were prepared by immunoSEQ multiplex PCR; TCRdb keeps only in-frame clonotypes and omits some of them. The table has more than 400,000 clones, 81% seen once; the top ten hold about 13%. Concerning this clone: The antigen remains undetermined. A far larger clone is one nucleotide away, so this likely arose from a read error.

Roughly 81 million PBMCs per unsorted sample were used for genomic DNA. The sequencing input was PBMCs. V is TRBV5-6 and J is TRBJ1-3, with 9 bases matching TRBD1. The TCR originated in a woman in her thirties or forties in good health. Some clones in this sample may be carry-over from other donors' samples. The CDR3 loop reads CASSPDRGHGNTIYF. The CDR3 DNA reads as TGTGCCAGCAGCCCGGACAGGGGACATGGAAACACCATATATTTT.